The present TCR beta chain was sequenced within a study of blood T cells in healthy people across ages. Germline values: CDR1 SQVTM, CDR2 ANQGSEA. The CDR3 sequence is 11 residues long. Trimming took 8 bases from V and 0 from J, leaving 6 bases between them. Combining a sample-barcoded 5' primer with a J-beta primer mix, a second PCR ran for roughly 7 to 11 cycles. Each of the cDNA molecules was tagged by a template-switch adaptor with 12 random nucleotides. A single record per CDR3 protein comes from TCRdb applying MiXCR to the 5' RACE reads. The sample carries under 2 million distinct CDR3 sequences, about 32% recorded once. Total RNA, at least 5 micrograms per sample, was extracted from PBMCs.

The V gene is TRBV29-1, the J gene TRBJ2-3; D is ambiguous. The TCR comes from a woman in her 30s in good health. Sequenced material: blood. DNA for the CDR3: TGCAGCTATAGCAGCACAGATACGCAGTATTTT. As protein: CSYSSTDTQYF.